This record covers a single TCR beta chain. Its antigen is currently unknown. The sample belongs to a study of regulatory T cells in long-lasting Graves disease. Study in general: Patients met the persistent Graves' disease definition after over 5 years of antithyroid drugs with positive TSH receptor antibodies.

The V end was cut by 3 bases, the J end by 0 bases, with 8 bases between. Germline CDR1 is KGHSH and CDR2 is LQKENI. The CDR3 length is 14 residues. Sequencing libraries for TCR beta were prepared with iRepertoire HTBI primers and Arm-PCR of CDR3 regions. TCRdb independently ran MiXCR on the multiplex PCR reads; one entry per CDR3 protein. The table lists about 340,000 distinct CDR3 sequences, about 20% of them singletons, with roughly 29% in the top ten. Noted time point: persistent/refractory GD, antithyroid drugs over 5 years with positive TRAb. PBMC RNA was the source of the TCR library. Diagnosing Graves' disease relied on the American Thyroid Association guidelines. Study observations and caveats: Preferential use of TRBV28, TRBJ1-2 and TRBJ2-5 was seen in persistent disease.

The genes are TRBV18 and TRBJ2-5, with D tentatively TRBD1 (6 bases). This clonotype originated in a female donor with Graves disease. The material sequenced was peripheral blood mononuclear cells (PBMCs), taken when the disease was refractory, from a patient treated with antithyroid drugs. The CDR3 reads CASSPWDNQETQYF. CDR3 nucleotides: TGTGCCAGCTCACCCTGGGACAACCAAGAGACCCAGTACTTC.